These 12 T cell receptor beta chains share one sample of origin, sequenced in a study of blood T cell repertoires in COVID-19. Libraries were prepared by immunoSEQ multiplex PCR; TCRdb keeps only in-frame clonotypes and omits some of them. The data show over 120,000 clones, with about four fifths seen just once and 3.5% to 4.5% held by the top ten. Material: peripheral blood. The receptors here all came from a woman aged 55-70 years with acute or convalescent COVID-19.

This chain connects TRBV28 to TRBJ2-5; D not resolved. Germline V CDR1 and CDR2: MDHEN, SYDVKM. Trimming took 8 bases from V and 5 from J, leaving 9 bases between them. CDR3 length: 11 residues. CDR3 DNA sequence: TGTGCCAGCTCCTATTTCGAGACCCAGTACTTC. Encoded protein: CASSYFETQYF.

This clone appeared a single time. This chain joins TRBV7-3 and TRBJ2-5; 7 bases are shared with TRBD2. V lost 5 bases and J lost 5; bases outside the gene matches: 8. The CDR3 contains 14 residues. The germline CDR1 and CDR2 sequences are SGHTA and FQGTGA. The CDR3 sequence is CASSPGGRGETQYF. In DNA form, the CDR3 reads TGTGCCAGCAGCCCAGGCGGGAGAGGGGAGACCCAGTACTTC.

This rearrangement joins TRBV2 to TRBJ2-1; 8 bases agree with TRBD2. Trimming cost V 8 bases and J 8 bases; bases outside gene matches: 8. The CDR3 contains 13 residues. Germline CDR1 and CDR2: SNHLY and FYNNEI. Here the CDR3 reads CASGGAGVDEQFF. The CDR3 nucleotides are TGTGCCAGCGGAGGAGCGGGAGTGGATGAGCAGTTCTTC.

CDR3 nucleotides: TGTGCCAGCAGCCTCACAGGGTTCCAAGAGACCCAGTACTTC. Protein: CASSLTGFQETQYF. This rearrangement joins TRBV7-2 to TRBJ2-5, with D possibly matching TRBD1 (6 bases). Trimming removed 5 bases from V and 1 base from J, with 11 bases in between. The CDR3 has 14 amino acids. CDR1 is SGHTA and CDR2 is FQGNSA in the germline V gene.

V and J are TRBV7-3 and TRBJ2-3, with 14 positions matching TRBD2. Germline CDR1 reads SGHTA; CDR2 reads FQGTGA. Trimming at V came to 4 bases and at J to 6 bases, leaving 9 bases not matched to a gene. The CDR3 sequence is 17 residues long. The CDR3 region has the DNA TGTGCCAGCAGCTCGGCAGGGACTAGCGGGAGTTGGGATACGCAGTATTTT. Protein sequence: CASSSAGTSGSWDTQYF.

The V call is TRBV4-2, the J call TRBJ2-5; TRBD2 aligns across 11 bases. J gave up 1 base and V 4 bases, and 5 bases lay outside the gene matches. Per germline, CDR1 LGHNA and CDR2 YNFKEQ. The CDR3 is 16 amino acids. The CDR3 protein is CASSPGLAGVQETQYF. As DNA, the CDR3 is TGTGCCAGCAGCCCCGGACTAGCGGGCGTCCAAGAGACCCAGTACTTC.

This clone occurred once. V usage is TRBV23-1 and J usage is TRBJ1-4, with 7 bases fitting TRBD1. TRBV23-1 is labeled an ORF, and its function is uncertain. The CDR3 is 17 amino acids. J was trimmed by 7 bases and V by 7 bases; bases with no gene match: 18. CDR3: CASTTLARGGRGEKLFF. For the CDR3, the DNA is TGCGCCAGCACCACCTTAGCGAGAGGGGGCCGTGGTGAAAAACTGTTTTTT.

The genes are TRBV7-9 and TRBJ1-5; D is perhaps TRBD1 (5 bases). Trimming shortened V by 6 bases and J by 5 bases, and 14 bases separated the two germline ends. From germline, CDR1 is SEHNR and CDR2 FQNEAQ (reference sequence). The CDR3 spans 14 residues. The CDR3 spells CASRTEANDQPQHF. DNA for the CDR3: TGTGCCAGCAGGACAGAAGCCAACGATCAGCCCCAGCATTTT.

This chain joins TRBV5-1 and TRBJ2-5; unclear D gene. Looked up from germline, CDR1 is SGHRS and CDR2 is YFSETQ. Trimming stripped 4 bases from V and 4 bases from J, with 11 bases between. The CDR3 sequence is 13 residues long. Written as DNA, the CDR3 is TGCGCCAGCAGCATAGACTCGGGAGAGACCCAGTACTTC. Amino acid sequence: CASSIDSGETQYF.

The chain links TRBV28 to TRBJ2-6; D is unclear. Germline lookup yields CDR1 MDHEN and CDR2 SYDVKM. CDR3 length equals 14 residues. V was trimmed by 4 bases and J by 5 bases, leaving 9 bases between them. This chain's CDR3 is CASSSRDRANVLTF. As DNA, the CDR3 is TGTGCCAGCAGTTCCCGCGACAGGGCCAACGTCCTGACTTTC.

This clone was seen a handful of times. The chain is built from TRBV29-1 and TRBJ2-5; the match to TRBD2 covers 7 bases. The J segment lost 4 bases and the V segment lost 8 bases, leaving 4 bases of the junction unmatched. Germline values: CDR1 SQVTM, CDR2 ANQGSEA. This CDR3 has 11 residues. The CDR3 here is CSSREAETQYF. The CDR3 DNA is TGCAGCTCCCGGGAGGCAGAGACCCAGTACTTC.

The V call is TRBV6-1, the J call TRBJ1-1, with D possibly being TRBD1 (5 bases). CDR1 is MNHNS and CDR2 is SASEGT in the germline V gene. V lost 1 base, J lost 11 bases, and 17 bases lay in between. This CDR3 has 14 residues. CDR3 sequence: CASSEGGGSFRAFF. CDR3 coding DNA: TGTGCCAGCAGTGAAGGTGGGGGGTCCTTTAGGGCTTTCTTT.